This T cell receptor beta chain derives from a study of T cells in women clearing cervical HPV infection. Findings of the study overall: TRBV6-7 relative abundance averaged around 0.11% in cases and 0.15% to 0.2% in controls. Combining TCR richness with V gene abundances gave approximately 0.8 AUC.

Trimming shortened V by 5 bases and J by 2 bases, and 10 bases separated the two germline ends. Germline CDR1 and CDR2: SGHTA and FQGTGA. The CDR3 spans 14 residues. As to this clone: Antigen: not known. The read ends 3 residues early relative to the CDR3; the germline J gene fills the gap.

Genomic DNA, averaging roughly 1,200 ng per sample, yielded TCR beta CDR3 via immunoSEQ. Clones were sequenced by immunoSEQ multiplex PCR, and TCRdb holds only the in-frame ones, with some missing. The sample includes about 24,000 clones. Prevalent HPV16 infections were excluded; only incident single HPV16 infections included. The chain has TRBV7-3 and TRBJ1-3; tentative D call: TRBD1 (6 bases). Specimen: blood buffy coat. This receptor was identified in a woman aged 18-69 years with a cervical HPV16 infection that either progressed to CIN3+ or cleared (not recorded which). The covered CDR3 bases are TGTGCCAGCAGCCTCACAGGGACTGGAAACACC. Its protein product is CASSLTGTGNT. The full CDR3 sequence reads CASSLTGTGNTIYF.